Included here is one T cell receptor beta chain sequence, with context. In its sample, this clone was seen once. This clone's antigen is unknown. Base qualities are not at hand, and no much larger clone is one base apart. This record comes from a study of long-term antiretroviral therapy in people with HIV (dated 2022 in TCRdb). Some background on the complete study: The earliest samples were collected approximately a decade before the 2015 WHO recommendation for immediate ART, a period when ART was typically delayed until CD4 counts fell. A retrospective serial study tested whether ART initiation and durable HIV suppression were associated with changes in peripheral blood TRB repertoire composition and diversity. The cohort contributed fewer than 200 cryopreserved PBMC samples from 30 adults with confirmed HIV infection, collected serially over a mean of around 6 years (range 1-12). No cross-contamination during QIAcube processing was seen in test extractions of a monoclonal T-cell line run alongside around 30 polyclonal samples. Among the approximately 32 participants with HIV, eleven to twelve were female.

Inclusion was restricted to participants for whom at least one PBMC sample before ART initiation and at least two post-ART samples were available. Treatment was received in the United States of America by all participants with HIV. Before DNA extraction, cryopreserved samples containing about 0.9-10 million PBMC were thawed and washed. At the time of the earliest PBMC sample, participants with HIV were aged between roughly 23 and 60 years. PBMC samples from each participant spanned 1-4 timepoints before ART initiation and 2-8 timepoints after ART initiation, with a median of 7 samples. Serial HIV viral load, CD4+ T-cell count, ART history and demographic data were obtained for every participant. A Qiagen kit on a QIAcube was used to extract genomic DNA from unsorted PBMC, with samples processed in batches of 12. Results the study describes overall, beyond this receptor: Starting ART was linked to a significant rise in TRB diversity, yet even after long-term ART the diversity remained significantly lower than in transplant donor controls. Narrower CDR3 length ranges were observed in HIV repertoires than in controls, and an antigen-experienced repertoire with only a slight naive shift after ART was suggested by the network structure. Samples dated from about 2004 to 2018, and the ART regimens used may be less effective than current ones. Because pre-ART samples had limited cell numbers, unsorted PBMC were profiled rather than sorted CD4+ and CD8+ T cells. Owing to limited PBMC availability, only the TCR beta chain was sequenced, without alpha chain pairing. Inferences about post-ART repertoire changes are limited because no data were available on ART adherence, viral resistance or therapy changes. The repertoire was dominated across all time points by expanded TRB clones identified before ART initiation, although this dominance was seen to fluctuate and to decrease in many PLHIV after ART.

The immunoSEQ hsTCRB v3.0 assay was used at survey level resolution to sequence the TRB variable region. TRB sequencing targeted a depth of about 40,000-55,000 T-cell genomes per sample. An Illumina MiSeq with a v3 150-cycle kit was used to sequence the pooled TRB libraries. On the authors' methods: Repertoire analysis was run in R within a reproducible Nextflow workflow that covered QC, data transformation and analysis. LymphoSeq2, an R package for AIRR-Seq data exploration, was used to implement custom analyses. After excluding a few samples that yielded fewer than 5000 total TRB sequences, 190 or so HIV repertoires remained for analysis. Among the 190 or so HIV repertoires that were kept, almost 60 were collected before ART initiation and over 120 were collected after ART initiation. Each repertoire was downsampled to 5000 TRB nucleotide sequences, and summary statistics were averaged across 100 downsampling iterations. TRB sequences were retained for analysis only if CDR3 regions of at least seven amino acids were present. Diversity was assessed using a clonality score derived from Shannon entropy and using the Gini coefficient. In repertoire networks, the top 5000 CDR3 amino acid sequences were linked whenever an edit distance of one separated two sequences. Antigen specificity groups and MHC restriction were predicted for TRB CDR3 amino acid sequences with GLIPH2. Known CMV, EBV, HIV or tissue antigen associations were flagged by matching CDR3 amino acid sequences against VDJdb and McPAS-TCR. Pre-ART, post-ART and control groups were compared with Wilcoxon signed-rank tests and Holm-Bonferroni correction. The immuneACCESS repertoire file appears here via TCRdb, limited to in-frame rearrangements. These files lack a portion of the clones; in checked studies, under half of the deficit traces to unresolved V genes, and the cause of the others is not known. V and J calls and clone size are those listed in that table; D and trimming were worked out from the DNA. Present in this sample are about 36,000 clones, 75% to 85% of which were seen just once. The ten largest clones capture about 5.8% of the sample.

CDR3 length: 15 amino acids, cysteine to phenylalanine. Solely the CDR3 DNA is kept, with 45 bases framed from the first base. The junction shows trimming of 5 bases on V and 2 bases on J, plus 16 bases between the germline ends. The CDR1 and CDR2 encoded by the germline V gene are MNHEY and SVGAGI. This clonotype was obtained from a man aged 25-40 years with HIV. This specimen consisted of unsorted PBMCs, obtained 3.4 years after starting antiretroviral therapy. The chain joins TRBV6-5 to TRBJ2-7; the D gene is perhaps TRBD1, on 7 matching bases. The CDR3 region: CASSMGGQNTYEQYF. The base sequence is TGTGCCAGCAGTATGGGGGGACAGAACACCTACGAGCAGTACTTC.